This TCR beta chain was obtained from a study of Ad26.COV2.S vaccination and SARS-CoV-2 variants. Study-level results: Placebo and vaccine recipients had non-spike TCR breadth that was similar.

Repertoires were generated with immunoSEQ multiplex PCR, while TCRdb's copy carries only in-frame clones and drops some. The repertoire holds fewer than 800,000 clones, with roughly 90% as singletons. V dropped 4 bases and J dropped 7; count of bases not matched to a gene: 9. This CDR3 spans 15 amino acids. Germline V CDR1 and CDR2: SGHRS, YFSETQ. This clone was recorded only once. The antigen remains undetermined. Specified treatment: some 20 received Ad26.COV2.S at low or high dose, single or two shots; 5 received placebo; per-sample allocation not given. Samples were taken on day 63 after the first vaccine or placebo injection.

This sequence originates from a person aged 18-60 years who received the Ad26.COV2.S COVID-19 vaccine or a placebo. This chain joins TRBV5-1 and TRBJ1-5; 9 nucleotides agree with TRBD1. Sequencing used peripheral blood, obtained in a trial of Ad26.COV2.S vaccine versus placebo. CDR3 DNA: TGCGCCAGCAGCAAGGGGACAGGGCAAGGCCAGCCCCAGCATTTT. The encoded protein is CASSKGTGQGQPQHF.